This T cell receptor (beta chain) was captured in a study of T cell repertoires in cytomegalovirus infection. Study in general: Indications of both CMV infection and matching HLA type were provided by public TCR beta signatures.

Study-wide points: Within the response measured ex vivo, HLA-C-restricted CMV-specific TCR beta clonotypes were dominant.

As for this clonotype: As yet, its antigen is unknown.

The J segment lost 8 bases and the V segment lost 9 bases, leaving 8 bases of the junction unmatched. The CDR3 consists of 13 residues. Per germline, CDR1 KGHDR and CDR2 SFDVKD. Using its own MiXCR run on the reads, TCRdb lists one record per CDR3 protein. The sample lists around 290,000 distinct CDR3 sequences; 25% were seen once. The J gene is TRBJ2-1, the V gene TRBV24-1, with 8 bases identical to TRBD1. The clonotype was recovered from a human donor in good health (CMV status not recorded). Some clones in this sample may be carry-over from other donors' samples. The sample comprised PBMCs. CDR3 residues: CATSRTGKDEQFF. CDR3 DNA: TGTGCCACCTCCCGGACAGGGAAAGATGAGCAGTTCTTC.